Below, 16 T cell receptor beta chains from the same sample are listed, as sequenced in a study of type 1 regulatory T cells. These receptors' antigens are unknown. TCRdb re-derived calls from the reads in MiXCR, one entry per CDR3 protein. The sample consists of tens of thousands of distinct CDR3 sequences, 72% of them appearing once. The sequenced sample consisted of cultured T cells, either the whole culture or a sorted T cell fraction (not recorded which). As for subset: Tr1-enriched cell product generated in vitro against host alloantigens. The receptors here all came from a human donor in good health.

This clonotype has more than one count but fewer than ten. V is TRBV6-5 and J is TRBJ1-6; TRBD1 agrees at 8 bases. The CDR3 has 12 amino acids. The V gene's germline CDR1 is MNHEY and CDR2 SVGAGI. With 10 bases clipped from V and 6 bases from J, the junction kept 2 bases outside the gene matches. The CDR3 nucleotides read TGTGCCACAGGACAGGGTAATTCACCCCTCCACTTT. Its protein is CATGQGNSPLHF.

The sample holds a few counts of this clonotype. This rearrangement joins TRBV21-1 to TRBJ2-2; TRBD1 is the table's D call, not checked against the DNA. TRBV21-1 is described as a pseudogene. CDR3 size: 14 residues. The CDR3 nucleotides are TGTGCCAGCAGGGGACAGTCGAACACCGGGGAGCTGTTTTTT. This translates into CASRGQSNTGELFF.

The chain recombines TRBV20-1 with TRBJ2-3; 8 bases agree with TRBD2. The J segment lost 4 bases and the V segment lost 3 bases, leaving 6 bases of the junction unmatched. The germline V gene has CDR1 DFQATT and CDR2 SNEGSKA (reference sequence). The CDR3 runs 14 residues. CDR3 in DNA: TGCAGTGCTAGCGGGGGGGCCCGCCCAGATACGCAGTATTTT. Translation: CSASGGARPDTQYF.

This chain uses TRBV7-2 with TRBJ2-4; no firm D call. Deletions cut 4 bases from V and 9 bases from J, with 13 bases between. Per germline, CDR1 SGHTA and CDR2 FQGNSA. The CDR3 is made up of 13 amino acids. The CDR3, as DNA: TGTGCCAGCAGCTACGTAGACTTGGGCATTCAGTACTTC. It is translated as CASSYVDLGIQYF. Filled out from reference TRBV7-2 and TRBJ2-4, the complete variable domain reads GAGVSQSPSNKVTEKGKDVELRCDPISGHTALYWYRQSLGQGLEFLIYFQGNSAPDKSGLPSDRFSAERTGGSVSTLTIQRTQQEDSAVYLCASSYVDLGIQYFGAGTRLSVL.

This sequence joins TRBV4-1 and TRBJ1-5, with a weak D call TRBD1 (5 bases). CDR3 length equals 14 residues. Trimming shortened V by 0 bases and J by 6 bases, and 9 bases separated the two germline ends. CDR1 is MGHRA and CDR2 is YSYEKL in the germline V gene. The DNA for the CDR3 is TGCGCCAGCAGCCAAGATGCGGGGACTCAGCCCCAGCATTTT. Translating it yields CASSQDAGTQPQHF.

The chain has TRBV5-1 and TRBJ1-1; 12 bases line up with TRBD1. Trimming cost V 4 bases and J 4 bases; bases outside gene matches: 8. The germline V gene has CDR1 SGHRS and CDR2 YFSETQ. The CDR3 consists of 16 residues. The CDR3: CASSPGQGAWGTEAFF. CDR3 nucleotides: TGCGCCAGCAGCCCGGGACAGGGGGCTTGGGGCACTGAAGCTTTCTTT.

This chain connects TRBV20-1 to TRBJ1-3; maybe TRBD1 (5 bases). Germline V gives CDR1 DFQATT, CDR2 SNEGSKA (reference sequence). There are 15 residues in the CDR3. V gave up 3 bases and J gave up 0 bases, with 12 bases separating them. The CDR3 sequence: CSARRGVSSGNTIYF. DNA for the CDR3: TGCAGTGCTAGGCGAGGGGTGTCCTCTGGAAACACCATATATTTT.

Comment on this clonotype: One end of the junction fails to match germline, which may point to a read error. The chain employs TRBV20-1 and TRBJ2-3, with D possibly being TRBD1 or TRBD2 (5 bases each). Germline CDR1 is DFQATT and CDR2 is SNEGSKA (reference sequence). This CDR3 is built from 15 residues. This CDR3 reads CSASWVRELAEKQDF. CDR3 nucleotides: TGCAGTGCTAGTTGGGTCAGGGAGCTCGCAGAGAAGCAGGATTTT.

This chain connects TRBV18 to TRBJ2-5, with D hard to call. The CDR3 consists of 13 residues. Germline loops: CDR1 KGHSH, CDR2 LQKENI. The V end lost 0 bases, the J end lost 6 bases, and 8 bases lay between the germline ends. The CDR3 nucleotides read TGTGCCAGCTCACCACCTCTCGGCCAGACCCAGTACTTC. It is translated as CASSPPLGQTQYF.

The chain carries TRBV5-5 and TRBJ2-1; 15 nucleotides align to TRBD2. CDR1 is SGHKS and CDR2 is YYEKEE in the germline V gene (reference sequence). V lost 4 bases, J lost 15 bases, and 8 bases stayed unmatched. This CDR3 region has 14 residues. This chain's CDR3 is CASSTGLAGGRLFF. DNA of the CDR3: TGTGCCAGCAGCACGGGACTAGCGGGGGGCCGGTTGTTCTTC.

The V call is TRBV12-3 or TRBV12-4, the J call TRBJ2-2, with 14 bases matching TRBD2. The CDR3 is 16 amino acids. Losses at the gene ends were 5 bases for V and 6 bases for J; bases not matched to a gene: 5. The CDR3 nucleotides are TGTGCCAGCAGTCGAAGACTAGCGGGGGGGCCCGGGGAGCTGTTTTTT. Amino acid sequence: CASSRRLAGGPGELFF.

Only a few counts were recorded for this clonotype. The rearrangement links TRBV7-6 to TRBJ2-3, with TRBD1 as a possible D gene (6 bases). From germline, CDR1 is SGHVS and CDR2 FNYEAQ. Trimming removed 3 bases at V and 3 bases at J, with 10 bases between. CDR3 length: 14 amino acids. The CDR3 bases are TGTGCCAGCAGCTTCAGGGGCCGTACAGATACGCAGTATTTT. Its translation is CASSFRGRTDTQYF.

This chain uses TRBV20-1 with TRBJ1-2; the D is unclear. The V gene lost 3 bases and the J gene lost 8 bases, with 10 bases spanning the gap. Germline CDR1 and CDR2: DFQATT and SNEGSKA (reference sequence). The CDR3 contains 11 residues. As DNA, the CDR3 is TGCAGTGCTAGGACAAGGCGGGGCTACACCTTC. It translates to CSARTRRGYTF.

A remark on this clonotype: A read error may be the cause here, since a much bigger clone is one base away. V usage is TRBV5-1 and J usage is TRBJ1-1; no definite D call. Germline CDR1 reads SGHRS; CDR2 reads YFSETQ. V lost 0 bases to trimming and J lost 10 bases, with 19 bases between them. This CDR3 is 15 amino acids long. CDR3 coding DNA: TGCGCCAGCAGCTTGGCAGGCACTACCTCAGCTGGAGCTTTCTTT. Residues: CASSLAGTTSAGAFF.

This rearrangement joins TRBV20-1 to TRBJ2-3; D is possibly TRBD1 or TRBD2 (5 bases each). Between the trimmed V and J ends, which lost 0 bases and 6 bases, there was a span of 7 bases. This CDR3 comprises 12 residues. The V gene's germline CDR1 is DFQATT and CDR2 SNEGSKA (reference sequence). The CDR3 spells CSARDWGDTQYF. The CDR3 DNA sequence: TGCAGTGCTAGAGATTGGGGGGATACGCAGTATTTT.

This clonotype has only a few counts. In nucleotides, the CDR3 is TGCAGTGCTAGCCGTGGTTCGGGTTATAATGAGCAGTTCTTC. It translates to CSASRGSGYNEQFF. The chain couples TRBV20-1 to TRBJ2-1, with D unresolved. Trimming took 3 bases from V and 7 from J, leaving 16 bases between them. Looked up from germline, CDR1 is DFQATT and CDR2 is SNEGSKA (reference sequence). The CDR3 is made up of 14 amino acids.